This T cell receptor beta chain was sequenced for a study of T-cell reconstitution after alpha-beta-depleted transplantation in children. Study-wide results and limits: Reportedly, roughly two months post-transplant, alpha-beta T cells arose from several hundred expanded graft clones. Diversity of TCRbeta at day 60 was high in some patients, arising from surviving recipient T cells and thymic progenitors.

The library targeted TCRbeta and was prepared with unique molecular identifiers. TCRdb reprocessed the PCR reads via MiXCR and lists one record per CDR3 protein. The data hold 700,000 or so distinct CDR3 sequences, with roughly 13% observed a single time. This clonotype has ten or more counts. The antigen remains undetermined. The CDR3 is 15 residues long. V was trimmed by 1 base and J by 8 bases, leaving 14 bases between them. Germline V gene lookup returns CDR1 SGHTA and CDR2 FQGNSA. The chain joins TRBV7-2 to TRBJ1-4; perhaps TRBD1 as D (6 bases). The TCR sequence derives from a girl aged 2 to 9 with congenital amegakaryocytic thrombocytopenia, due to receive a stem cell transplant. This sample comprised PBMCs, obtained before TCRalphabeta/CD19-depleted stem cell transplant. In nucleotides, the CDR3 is TGTGCCAGCAGCTTAGGCTACAGGGTCGGGGAAAAACTGTTTTTT. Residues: CASSLGYRVGEKLFF.